Listed here are 30 T cell receptor beta chains from one sample, sequenced in a study of Graves' ophthalmopathy and Graves' hyperthyroidism. RNA transcripts yielded amplified TCR beta CDR3 regions. After a first-round RT-PCR with HTBI primers, a second-round multiplex PCR was run. Each CDR3 protein is one row after TCRdb ran MiXCR on the multiplex PCR reads. This sample has over a million distinct CDR3 sequences, with roughly 35% found just once. What was sequenced was peripheral blood or thyroid tissue (not recorded which). The receptors here all came from an adult man with Graves' hyperthyroidism.

On this clonotype: The DNA is omitted, as the CDR3 cannot be located on it reliably, and the CDR3 follows TCRdb's listing. The chain employs TRBV7-7 and TRBJ1-1. Germline lookup yields CDR1 SSHAT and CDR2 FNYEAQ (reference sequence). A total of 23 residues make up the CDR3, ends included. CDR3 sequence reads: CASSFYICSARDGGGGMNTEAFF.

V is TRBV7-2 and J is TRBJ2-2; the match to TRBD2 covers 8 bases. The ends lost 3 bases at V and 5 bases at J; junction bases unmatched: 8. There are 16 residues in the CDR3. CDR1 and CDR2 (germline): SGHTA, FQGNSA. In DNA form, the CDR3 reads TGTGCCAGCAGCTTGGGGAGCGGGAGAACAACCGGGGAGCTGTTTTTT. It yields the protein CASSLGSGRTTGELFF.

Comment on this clonotype: The conserved closing phenylalanine or tryptophan is absent in this CDR3, likely reflecting a read error. The DNA is left out, because the CDR3 cannot be placed on it with certainty; the CDR3 is given as TCRdb lists it. This chain links TRBV29-1 with TRBJ2-6. The CDR3 totals 8 residues, both ends included. The germline V gene has CDR1 SQVTM and CDR2 ANQGSEA. The CDR3 sequence is CSVVVSDT.

Ten or more counts support this clonotype. The chain joins TRBV7-2 to TRBJ2-5; the match to TRBD2 covers 8 bases. The CDR3 extends over 16 amino acids. The V gene end was trimmed by 7 bases and the J gene end by 2 bases; junction bases not matched to a gene: 12. Germline loops: CDR1 SGHTA, CDR2 FQGNSA. CDR3 in amino acids: CASTDRGGIGQETQYF. DNA of the CDR3: TGTGCCAGCACCGACCGGGGGGGAATTGGACAAGAGACCCAGTACTTC. Full variable domain (outside the CDR3, taken from reference TRBV7-2 and TRBJ2-5): GAGVSQSPSNKVTEKGKDVELRCDPISGHTALYWYRQSLGQGLEFLIYFQGNSAPDKSGLPSDRFSAERTGGSVSTLTIQRTQQEDSAVYLCASTDRGGIGQETQYFGPGTRLLVL.

Comment on this clonotype: Since a much larger clone is just one base distant, this may be a read error. This chain links TRBV6-5 with TRBJ2-7, with D hard to call. This CDR3 spans 12 amino acids. Germline V lookup: CDR1 MNHEY, CDR2 SVGAGI. The DNA of the CDR3 is TGTGCCAGCCGCGACCCTGTCAGCGAGCGGTACTTC. This gives the protein CASRDPVSERYF.

This chain uses TRBV15 with TRBJ2-1; 8 nucleotides match TRBD2. The CDR3 length is 14 residues. Germline CDR1 reads LNHNV; CDR2 reads YYDKDF (reference sequence). V lost 10 bases, J lost 2 bases, and 7 bases stayed unmatched. The CDR3: CAIPRGGTYNEQFF. Written as DNA, the CDR3 is TGTGCCATCCCCCGGGGGGGCACCTACAATGAGCAGTTCTTC.

There are many counts of this clonotype. The chain recombines TRBV29-1 with TRBJ2-7, with 8 bases fitting TRBD1. V lost 4 bases and J lost 6; bases outside the gene matches: 11. The CDR3 consists of 14 residues. Germline V gives CDR1 SQVTM, CDR2 ANQGSEA. In DNA, the CDR3 is TGCAGCGTTGGACTAGAGACAGGGGTGTTCGAGCAGTACTTC. This sequence encodes CSVGLETGVFEQYF.

This rearrangement joins TRBV10-3 to TRBJ1-1; 9 bases map to TRBD1. The V segment lost 10 bases and the J segment 4 bases; nucleotides outside the gene matches: 16. This CDR3 is 16 amino acids long. Germline assignment: CDR1 ENHRY and CDR2 SYGVKD. CDR3 sequence: CASHRDRVGVFTEAFF. The CDR3, as DNA: TGTGCCAGTCACCGGGACAGGGTCGGTGTTTTCACTGAAGCTTTCTTT.

This clonotype was picked up a small number of times. The chain combines TRBV15 with TRBJ1-6; the match to TRBD1 covers 7 bases. The CDR3 contains 18 residues. The ends lost 3 bases at V and 5 bases at J; junction bases unmatched: 13. CDR1 and CDR2 (germline): LNHNV, YYDKDF (reference sequence). The CDR3 reads CATSSHRIQGDDNSPLHF. The CDR3 DNA reads TGTGCCACCAGCAGCCATCGTATCCAGGGGGATGATAATTCACCCCTCCACTTT.

This clonotype was recorded many times. This chain links TRBV6-5 with TRBJ1-2, with 10 bases matching TRBD1. After removal of 7 bases from V and 8 bases from J, the junction contained 7 bases not matched to a gene. The CDR3 spans 13 residues. Germline assignment: CDR1 MNHEY and CDR2 SVGAGI. In DNA, the CDR3 is TGTGCCAGCATCTCCGGGACAGGGGAAGGCTACACCTTC. Amino acids: CASISGTGEGYTF.

V gene TRBV27 combines with J gene TRBJ2-6; D is unresolved. V was pared by 5 bases and J by 2 bases, with 10 bases between. This CDR3 region has 15 residues. CDR1 is MNHEY, CDR2 SMNVEV, per germline (reference sequence). Here the CDR3 reads CASSTDTTGANVLTF. As DNA, the CDR3 is TGTGCCAGCAGTACAGACACCACTGGGGCCAACGTCCTGACTTTC. The full variable domain, rest sourced from reference TRBV27 and TRBJ2-6, is EAQVTQNPRYLITVTGKKLTVTCSQNMNHEYMSWYRQDPGLGLRQIYYSMNVEVTDKGDVPEGYKVSRKEKRNFPLILESPSPNQTSLYFCASSTDTTGANVLTFGAGSRLTVL.

This clonotype came up many times. The CDR3 coding sequence is TGTGCCAGCAGCTTAGCCGGGACTAGCGGCGCCTACGAGCAGTACTTC. Its protein product is CASSLAGTSGAYEQYF. This chain uses TRBV7-8 with TRBJ2-7; 11 nucleotides line up with TRBD2. The J segment lost 2 bases and the V segment lost 0 bases, leaving 3 bases of the junction unmatched. Germline V CDR1 and CDR2: SGHVS, FQNEAQ. The CDR3 spans 16 residues.

A word on this clonotype: One end of the junction varies from germline; a read error may be responsible. V is TRBV3-1 and J is TRBJ2-7; D tentatively reads TRBD1 or TRBD2 (5 bases each). This CDR3 contains 13 residues. Per the germline V gene, CDR1 is LGHDT and CDR2 is YNNKEL (reference sequence). DNA of the CDR3: TGTGCCAGCAGCCAAAGCCTCGGGACGGTGGAATCCTTC. Its protein is CASSQSLGTVESF.

Notes on this clonotype: At one end the junction does not follow the germline gene, possibly because of a read error. The chain carries TRBV19 and TRBJ1-5, with D hard to call. Germline V CDR1 and CDR2: LNHDA, SQIVND (reference sequence). The CDR3 consists of 14 residues. The CDR3 region has the DNA TGTGCCAGTCGGGCCCCCGCAAGCAATCGGCCCCAGCATTTT. Amino acids: CASRAPASNRPQHF.

CDR3 nucleotides: TGTGCCAGCAGCTTAGGGACTTTCTTT. The encoded protein is CASSLGTFF. The chain carries TRBV9 and TRBJ1-1; D is unresolved. The V gene's germline CDR1 is SGDLS and CDR2 YYNGEE. V was shortened by 4 bases and J by 12 bases, with 7 bases between the two germline ends. The CDR3 runs 9 residues.

J is TRBJ1-2 and V is TRBV25-1; a weak D match, TRBD1 (5 bases). The CDR3 runs to 16 residues. Germline-derived CDR1 and CDR2 are MGHDK and SYGVNS. V was shortened by 6 bases and J by 2 bases, with 19 bases between the two germline ends. The CDR3 loop reads CASSPSDSLLNYGYTF. In DNA, the CDR3 is TGTGCCAGCAGCCCGTCTGACAGTCTTTTAAACTATGGCTACACCTTC.

This rearrangement joins TRBV10-3 to TRBJ1-1; TRBD1 is a possible D gene (6 bases). V lost 2 bases to trimming and J lost 4 bases, with 11 bases between them. The CDR3 loop spans 14 amino acids. CDR1 ENHRY and CDR2 SYGVKD come from the germline V gene. DNA for the CDR3: TGTGCCATCAGTGAGCGAGGGGGGTTCACTGAAGCTTTCTTT. Its protein is CAISERGGFTEAFF.

The chain joins TRBV5-1 to TRBJ2-2; D is perhaps TRBD1 or TRBD2 (6 bases each). V shed 5 bases and J shed 3 bases, with 17 bases lying between them. This CDR3 comprises 16 residues. Germline loops: CDR1 SGHRS, CDR2 YFSETQ. CDR3 amino acids: CASSLSGAVDTGELFF. The CDR3 nucleotides read TGCGCCAGCAGTTTGTCGGGGGCCGTCGACACCGGGGAGCTGTTTTTT.

The J gene is TRBJ2-7, the V gene TRBV10-2; D is unclear. Between the trimmed V and J ends, which lost 2 bases and 1 base, there was a span of 9 bases. The CDR3 extends over 14 amino acids. Germline lookup yields CDR1 WSHSY and CDR2 SAAADI. CDR3 DNA sequence: TGCGCCAGCAGTGAGCGGAGTACTTCCTACGAGCAGTACTTC. Translation gives CASSERSTSYEQYF.

This rearrangement joins TRBV7-9 to TRBJ1-1, with 7 bases fitting TRBD1. The CDR3 consists of 14 residues. Per germline, CDR1 SEHNR and CDR2 FQNEAQ (reference sequence). V lost 5 bases, J lost 3 bases, and 6 bases stayed unmatched. The CDR3 loop is CASSIPGQDTEAFF. CDR3 sequence (DNA): TGTGCCAGCAGCATACCTGGACAGGACACTGAAGCTTTCTTT.

This clonotype was counted a few times. The rearrangement links TRBV7-2 to TRBJ2-5; no firm D call. Trimming removed 3 bases at V and 2 bases at J, with 10 bases between. Germline CDR1 reads SGHTA; CDR2 reads FQGNSA. The CDR3 totals 14 residues. In DNA form, the CDR3 reads TGTGCCAGCAGCTTGGGTGTTACACAAGAGACCCAGTACTTC. Encoded protein: CASSLGVTQETQYF.

There are many counts of this clonotype. CDR3 loop: CSVLNRVHYGYTF. The CDR3, as DNA: TGCAGCGTTTTGAACAGGGTGCACTATGGCTACACCTTC. The rearrangement joins TRBV29-1 to TRBJ1-2, with D maybe TRBD1 (6 bases). The V gene's germline CDR1 is SQVTM and CDR2 ANQGSEA. The CDR3 is made up of 13 amino acids. The germline V and J ends were trimmed by 5 bases and 3 bases, with 13 bases remaining between them.

This clonotype came up many times. The V gene is TRBV7-6, the J gene TRBJ2-6, with 8 bases that match TRBD1. This CDR3 region has 17 residues. Germline trimming cut 1 base from V and 1 base from J; bases unmatched to any gene: 3. Germline lookup yields CDR1 SGHVS and CDR2 FNYEAQ. CDR3 protein: CASSLVGQGSGANVLTF. Here the CDR3 DNA reads TGTGCCAGCAGCTTAGTTGGACAGGGTTCTGGGGCCAACGTCCTGACTTTC.

Concerning this clonotype itself: This is likely a read error, given that the CDR3 carries no conserved phenylalanine or tryptophan at its end. The DNA is omitted, as the CDR3 cannot be located on it reliably, and the CDR3 follows TCRdb's listing. This rearrangement joins TRBV15 to TRBJ1-1. CDR1 LNHNV and CDR2 YYDKDF come from the germline V gene (reference sequence). The CDR3 is 8 residues long, ends included. CDR3 sequence reads: CATSSRSG.

In its sample, this clonotype was seen a few times. The V and J genes are TRBV5-1 and TRBJ2-5, with 10 bases that match TRBD1. With V trimmed by 3 bases and J by 5 bases, 7 bases remained unmatched. The germline V gene encodes CDR1 SGHRS and CDR2 YFSETQ. The CDR3 runs 15 residues. CDR3 coding DNA: TGCGCCAGCAGCTACAGACAGGGGGCTAGGGAGACCCAGTACTTC. It specifies CASSYRQGARETQYF.

A few counts support this clonotype. This sequence joins TRBV7-2 and TRBJ1-6; D may be TRBD1 (6 bases). Germline CDR1 reads SGHTA; CDR2 reads FQGNSA. V was cut by 7 bases and J by 8 bases, with 21 bases left in between. This CDR3 spans 16 amino acids. CDR3 nucleotides: TGTGCCAGCAATAAAAAACAGGGTCTTTCTTATTCACCCCTCCACTTT. Translated, it gives CASNKKQGLSYSPLHF.

This clonotype was observed many times. The rearrangement links TRBV7-7 to TRBJ2-5, with 8 bases lining up with TRBD2. The CDR3 spans 15 residues. V was pared by 1 base and J by 2 bases, with 3 bases of the junction left unmatched. Germline CDR1 SSHAT, CDR2 FNYEAQ (reference sequence). The CDR3 here is CASSLVSGAQETQYF. For the CDR3, the DNA is TGTGCCAGCAGCTTAGTTAGCGGGGCGCAAGAGACCCAGTACTTC.

This clonotype was seen a handful of times. The rearrangement links TRBV10-3 to TRBJ1-1; a possible D gene is TRBD1 (6 bases). Trimming stripped 9 bases from V and 0 bases from J, with 14 bases between. Looked up from germline, CDR1 is ENHRY and CDR2 is SYGVKD. The length of the CDR3 is 14 residues. The DNA for the CDR3 is TGTGCCATAGGGACACTAGGATTGAACACTGAAGCTTTCTTT. This sequence encodes CAIGTLGLNTEAFF.

This sequence joins TRBV14 and TRBJ1-3; a weak D match, TRBD1 (5 bases). CDR3 length: 14 residues. CDR1 and CDR2 (germline): SGHDN, FVKESK. Between the trimmed V and J ends, which lost 4 bases and 2 bases, there was a span of 9 bases. The chain's CDR3 is CASSPLGPGNTIYF. The CDR3 nucleotides read TGTGCCAGCAGCCCCTTGGGGCCTGGAAACACCATATATTTT.

In this sample, this clonotype turned up a few times. The chain uses TRBV29-1 and TRBJ2-2; D is unclear. This CDR3 spans 13 amino acids. Per the germline V gene, CDR1 is SQVTM and CDR2 is ANQGSEA. Trimming cost V 7 bases and J 3 bases, with 12 bases left between them. The CDR3 spells CSGRVSDTGELFF. The CDR3 DNA follows: TGCAGCGGGCGTGTATCCGACACCGGGGAGCTGTTTTTT.